Included here is one TCR beta chain sequence, with context. Using immunoSEQ multiplex PCR, the repertoire was profiled, and TCRdb retains in-frame clones only, with some absent. Of 90,000 or so clones listed, about 87% were seen once; the top ten hold 13% to 15%. The data are from a study of control samples from healthy donors and cancer patients. Trimming pared 5 bases from V and 6 bases from J, leaving 11 bases between. The CDR3 has 14 amino acids. Germline-derived CDR1 and CDR2 are MNHEY and SMNVEV (reference sequence). The TCR originated in a woman aged 70-85 years in good health. Sequencing was performed on blood. This rearrangement joins TRBV27 to TRBJ1-6; D remains unclear. The CDR3 loop is CASSPPGANSPLHF. CDR3 in DNA: TGTGCCAGCAGTCCACCGGGAGCTAATTCACCCCTCCACTTT.